This T cell receptor beta chain emerged from a study of PD-1 blockade in mismatch repair-deficient tumors. In regard to this clone: Its antigen remains unidentified.

Three pembrolizumab responders had their TCRs sequenced. Produced via immunoSEQ multiplex PCR; TCRdb's table is partial and in-frame only. This sample has some 100,000 clones, with 82% found just once. Trimming removed 6 bases at V and 4 bases at J, with 22 bases between. Germline CDR1 LNHDA, CDR2 SQIVND (reference sequence). The CDR3 contains 17 residues. Findings of the study overall: Tumor-resident clones, often absent from pretreatment blood, expanded after pembrolizumab and then contracted.

The receptor's source is an adult with mismatch repair-deficient cancer. The sequenced sample was peripheral blood, obtained roughly 35 weeks after starting pembrolizumab. The chain uses TRBV19 and TRBJ2-1; D might be TRBD2 (6 bases). The CDR3 reads CASRERPGGFEYNEQFF. The DNA for the CDR3 is TGTGCCAGTAGAGAGCGCCCCGGGGGATTCGAGTACAATGAGCAGTTCTTC. Using reference TRBV19 and TRBJ2-1 for the parts outside the CDR3, the full variable domain is DGGITQSPKYLFRKEGQNVTLSCEQNLNHDAMYWYRQDPGQGLRLIYYSQIVNDFQKGDIAEGYSVSREKKESFPLTVTSAQKNPTAFYLCASRERPGGFEYNEQFFGPGTRLTVL.